What follows are 25 T cell receptor beta chains derived from one specimen sequenced in a study of T-cell reconstitution after alpha-beta-depleted transplantation in children. Unique molecular identifiers were used in preparing the TCRbeta library. TCRdb fed the PCR reads into MiXCR, producing one record per CDR3 protein. The repertoire holds 500,000 to 750,000 distinct CDR3 sequences, with approximately 12% as singletons. The sample was PBMCs, mostly from graft donor cells, taken 360 days after TCRalphabeta/CD19-depleted stem cell transplant. Source of these receptors: a male patient younger than 18 who had a stem cell transplant for acute myeloid leukemia, so the T cells may come from the graft donor.

The gene calls are TRBV10-3 and TRBJ2-3; possibly TRBD2 for D (5 bases). The CDR3 has 14 amino acids. Germline V lookup: CDR1 ENHRY, CDR2 SYGVKD. Trimming cost V 7 bases and J 11 bases, with 22 bases left between them. Here the CDR3 reads CAIMKTSPASGQYF. CDR3 nucleotide sequence: TGTGCCATCATGAAAACTAGTCCCGCATCCGGGCAGTATTTT.

In its sample, this clonotype was seen many times. The CDR3 sequence is CSANGLAGGPGYNEQFF. The CDR3 nucleotides read TGCAGTGCTAATGGGCTAGCGGGAGGGCCAGGATACAATGAGCAGTTCTTC. The chain is built from TRBV20-1 and TRBJ2-1; 12 bases map to TRBD2. CDR1 and CDR2 (germline): DFQATT, SNEGSKA (reference sequence). The CDR3 is made up of 17 amino acids. The V and J ends lost 4 bases and 4 bases, in that order; junction bases with no gene match: 11.

This clonotype occurred once. A much larger clone lies a single base off, so this may be a read error. The chain recombines TRBV15 with TRBJ2-7, with TRBD1 matching 8 bases. Per germline, CDR1 LNHNV and CDR2 YYDKDF (reference sequence). This CDR3 has 13 residues. The V gene end was trimmed by 3 bases and the J gene end by 3 bases; junction bases not matched to a gene: 1. The CDR3 sequence is CATSRGQVYEQYF. The CDR3 region has the DNA TGTGCCACCAGCAGGGGACAGGTCTACGAGCAGTACTTC.

The V and J genes are TRBV7-3 and TRBJ1-1; TRBD1 agrees at 9 bases. The CDR3 runs 13 residues. The V gene end was trimmed by 5 bases and the J gene end by 8 bases; junction bases not matched to a gene: 6. Per the germline V gene, CDR1 is SGHTA and CDR2 is FQGTGA. This CDR3 is CASSKGQGTEAFF. CDR3 nucleotides: TGTGCCAGCAGCAAGGGACAGGGAACCGAAGCTTTCTTT.

In its sample, this clonotype was seen many times. V usage is TRBV11-2 and J usage is TRBJ2-1; D is uncertain. Germline values: CDR1 SGHAT, CDR2 FQNNGV. V lost 9 bases and J 3 bases, leaving 12 bases between the germline ends. This CDR3 has 13 residues. CDR3 bases: TGTGCCAGTGCTCTTGGGTACTACAATGAGCAGTTCTTC. It codes for CASALGYYNEQFF.

This clonotype came up many times. V gene TRBV20-1 combines with J gene TRBJ2-7, with TRBD2 as a possible D gene (6 bases). V lost 6 bases and J lost 3, with 15 bases in between. The CDR3 spans 13 residues. Per the germline V gene, CDR1 is DFQATT and CDR2 is SNEGSKA (reference sequence). The CDR3 loop reads CSAREVEVYEQYF. The CDR3, as DNA: TGCAGTGCCAGGGAGGTTGAAGTCTACGAGCAGTACTTC.

The chain links TRBV29-1 to TRBJ1-1; D remains ambiguous. There are 10 residues in the CDR3. V shed 4 bases and J shed 7 bases, with 7 bases lying between them. Germline lookup yields CDR1 SQVTM and CDR2 ANQGSEA. CDR3 in DNA: TGCAGCGTTGGAAAACTTGAAGCTTTCTTT. Translated, it gives CSVGKLEAFF.

This clonotype was counted once. The chain is built from TRBV4-3 and TRBJ2-5; D may be TRBD2 (6 bases). The CDR3 is 17 residues long. The V end lost 4 bases, the J end lost 2 bases, and 20 bases lay between the germline ends. Germline V gives CDR1 LGHNA, CDR2 YSLEER. CDR3 sequence (DNA): TGCGCCAGCAGCCTCGGGGTGACCAGAGGGAGGCAAGAGACCCAGTACTTC. It encodes CASSLGVTRGRQETQYF.

This clonotype was observed many times. The chain combines TRBV6-1 with TRBJ2-5, with D hard to call. Trimming removed 2 bases from V and 1 base from J, with 8 bases in between. The CDR3 has 14 amino acids. The germline V gene has CDR1 MNHNS and CDR2 SASEGT. This chain's CDR3 is CASSEQPLQETQYF. CDR3 sequence (DNA): TGTGCCAGCAGTGAACAACCGCTCCAAGAGACCCAGTACTTC.

The V call is TRBV28, the J call TRBJ2-3; D uncertain. V lost 4 bases and J 5 bases, leaving 16 bases between the germline ends. The V gene's germline CDR1 is MDHEN and CDR2 SYDVKM. The CDR3 loop spans 15 amino acids. The CDR3 sequence is CASSYNSMRRDTQYF. The CDR3 DNA is TGTGCCAGCAGTTACAACTCCATGCGTCGAGATACGCAGTATTTT.

This clonotype was detected many times. The V and J genes are TRBV20-1 and TRBJ2-5, with D possibly matching TRBD1 (5 bases). Trimming pared 4 bases from V and 5 bases from J, leaving 11 bases between. The CDR3 extends over 12 amino acids. Germline V gene lookup returns CDR1 DFQATT and CDR2 SNEGSKA (reference sequence). The CDR3 nucleotides are TGCAGTGCTACACAGGTGAAGGAGACCCAGTACTTC. This codes for CSATQVKETQYF.

This clonotype was picked up a small number of times. The chain has TRBV5-8 and TRBJ2-1; D unresolved. CDR1 SGHTS and CDR2 YDEGEE come from the germline V gene. The CDR3 extends over 9 amino acids. V shed 2 bases and J shed 12 bases, with 3 bases lying between them. DNA for the CDR3: TGTGCCAGCAGCTTACGGCAGTTCTTC. Translating gives CASSLRQFF. The variable domain in full, completed from reference TRBV5-8 and TRBJ2-1, reads EAGVTQSPTHLIKTRGQQATLRCSPISGHTSVYWYQQALGLGLQFLLWYDEGEERNRGNFPPRFSGRQFPNYSSELNVNALELEDSALYLCASSLRQFFGPGTRLTVL.

The chain has TRBV12-3 or TRBV12-4 and TRBJ2-1, with D tentatively TRBD1 or TRBD2 (5 bases each). Trimming took off 0 bases at V and 2 bases at J, with 17 bases between the two ends. CDR3 length equals 18 residues. Here the CDR3 DNA reads TGTGCCAGCAGTTTAGCTAGAGGGGCGGGCAGACCCTACAATGAGCAGTTCTTC. Its translation is CASSLARGAGRPYNEQFF.

This clonotype was observed a few times. The chain couples TRBV5-1 to TRBJ2-1; D remains ambiguous. Deletions cut 3 bases from V and 8 bases from J, with 12 bases between. The CDR3 loop spans 13 amino acids. Germline V CDR1 and CDR2: SGHRS, YFSETQ. In DNA, the CDR3 is TGCGCCAGCAGCTCCGGACCAGTGGATGAGCAGTTCTTC. Protein product: CASSSGPVDEQFF.

CDR3 sequence reads: CASSPIPGRDTQYF. Written as DNA, the CDR3 is TGTGCCAGCTCACCAATCCCGGGAAGGGATACGCAGTATTTT. The V call is TRBV18, the J call TRBJ2-3; the D gene is possibly TRBD2 (5 bases). This CDR3 is built from 14 residues. Trimming shortened V by 2 bases and J by 6 bases, and 12 bases separated the two germline ends. From germline, CDR1 is KGHSH and CDR2 LQKENI.

This clonotype came up a few times. The chain couples TRBV20-1 to TRBJ2-7; 8 bases match TRBD1. J lost 3 bases, V lost 4 bases, and 2 bases had no gene match. In germline, CDR1 is DFQATT, CDR2 SNEGSKA (reference sequence). The CDR3 is 12 residues long. The CDR3 region is CSATDRVYEQYF. The CDR3 DNA reads TGCAGTGCTACGGACAGGGTCTACGAGCAGTACTTC.

The CDR3 coding sequence is TGCGCCAGCAGCGTGACGGGGGGTCTAGCCAAAAACATTCAGTACTTC. Encoded protein: CASSVTGGLAKNIQYF. The genes are TRBV5-1 and TRBJ2-4; 7 bases agree with TRBD2. V lost 4 bases to trimming and J lost 0 bases; unmatched junction nucleotides: 7. The V gene's germline CDR1 is SGHRS and CDR2 YFSETQ. CDR3 length: 16 amino acids.

The chain is built from TRBV7-2 and TRBJ2-7; TRBD2 might be the D (6 bases). CDR3 length equals 15 residues. V was trimmed by 5 bases and J by 1 base, leaving 15 bases between them. Looked up from germline, CDR1 is SGHTA and CDR2 is FQGNSA. The CDR3 sequence is CASSPLRDSSYEQYF. CDR3 nucleotides: TGTGCCAGCAGCCCCCTAAGGGACTCTTCCTACGAGCAGTACTTC.

This clonotype was detected ten times or more. The chain combines TRBV10-3 with TRBJ2-7; 11 bases are shared with TRBD1. The length of the CDR3 is 15 residues. Germline CDR1 ENHRY, CDR2 SYGVKD. V gave up 4 bases and J gave up 3 bases; unmatched junction bases: 5. The CDR3 reads CAISGGTGGGYEQYF. In DNA, the CDR3 is TGTGCCATCAGTGGCGGGACAGGGGGAGGCTACGAGCAGTACTTC.

This clonotype has at least ten counts. The chain couples TRBV5-1 to TRBJ2-1; D not certain. The germline V gene encodes CDR1 SGHRS and CDR2 YFSETQ. V lost 0 bases and J lost 7, with 11 bases in between. The length of the CDR3 is 14 residues. CDR3 in amino acids: CASSLGRTGNEQFF. DNA for the CDR3: TGCGCCAGCAGCTTGGGTCGTACGGGTAATGAGCAGTTCTTC.

This clonotype was recorded a few times. The V and J genes are TRBV30 and TRBJ1-5, with D perhaps matching TRBD1 (6 bases). Trimming took off 5 bases at V and 7 bases at J, with 9 bases between the two ends. Per germline, CDR1 GTSNPN and CDR2 SVGIG (reference sequence). CDR3 length: 11 residues. The CDR3 DNA sequence: TGTGCCTGGGGCCAGGGGCAGCCCCAGCATTTT. Its translation is CAWGQGQPQHF.

This clonotype has ten or more counts. The CDR3 DNA follows: TGTGCCAGCAGTATGAACAATGAGCAGTTCTTC. Translation: CASSMNNEQFF. The V call is TRBV28, the J call TRBJ2-1; D is undetermined. V dropped 5 bases and J dropped 5 bases, with 4 bases sitting between them. The CDR3 length is 11 residues. Per the germline V gene, CDR1 is MDHEN and CDR2 is SYDVKM.

A single count supports this clonotype. This may arise from a read error, as a much more abundant clone is one base away. The chain couples TRBV20-1 to TRBJ2-3; a possible D gene is TRBD1 (5 bases). Deletions cut 3 bases from V and 1 base from J, with 20 bases between. Germline V gives CDR1 DFQATT, CDR2 SNEGSKA (reference sequence). CDR3 length equals 17 residues. CDR3 nucleotides: TGCAGTGCTAGGGGCAGGACATTGGCTAGTGGCACAGATACGCAGTATTTT. As protein: CSARGRTLASGTDTQYF.

This clonotype has ten or more counts. The V and J genes are TRBV9 and TRBJ2-3; D unresolved. Deletions cut 0 bases from V and 0 bases from J, with 11 bases between. Germline CDR1 is SGDLS and CDR2 is YYNGEE. This CDR3 region has 16 residues. The CDR3 region has the DNA TGTGCCAGCAGCGTAGATGGGCCCGCTAGCACAGATACGCAGTATTTT. Translating gives CASSVDGPASTDTQYF.

This clonotype is a singleton in its sample. This chain connects TRBV29-1 to TRBJ1-1, with TRBD1 identical over 10 bases. V dropped 6 bases and J dropped 1; count of bases not matched to a gene: 8. The CDR3 runs 15 residues. Looked up from germline, CDR1 is SQVTM and CDR2 is ANQGSEA. In DNA form, the CDR3 reads TGCAGCGTATTAAGGACAGGGGGAGAGAACACTGAAGCTTTCTTT. Protein product: CSVLRTGGENTEAFF.